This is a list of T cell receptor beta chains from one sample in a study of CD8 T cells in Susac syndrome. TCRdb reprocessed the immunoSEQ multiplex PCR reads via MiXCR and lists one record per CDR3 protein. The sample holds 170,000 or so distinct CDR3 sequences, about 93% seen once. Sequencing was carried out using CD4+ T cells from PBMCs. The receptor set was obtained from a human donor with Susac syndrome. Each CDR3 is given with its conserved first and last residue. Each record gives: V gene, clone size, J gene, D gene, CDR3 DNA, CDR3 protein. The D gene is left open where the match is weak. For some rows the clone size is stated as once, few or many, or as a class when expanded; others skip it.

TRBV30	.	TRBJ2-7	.	TGTGCCTGGCAACAGGCGCCCTACGAGCAGTACTTC	CAWQQAPYEQYF
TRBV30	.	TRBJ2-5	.	TGTGCCTGGAGTGTACGGGGCCTAAACGCCCAGTACTTC	CAWSVRGLNAQYF
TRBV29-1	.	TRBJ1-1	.	TGCAGCGTTGAAGGACAACAGGCGAACACTGAAGCTTTCTTT	CSVEGQQANTEAFF
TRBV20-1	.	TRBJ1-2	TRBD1	TGCAGTGCTGGCTCCGGGACAGCCTATGGCTACACCTTC	CSAGSGTAYGYTF
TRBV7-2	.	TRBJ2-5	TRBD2	TGTGCCAGCAGCTTGACTAGCGGGGGCGGGGAGACCCAGTACTTC	CASSLTSGGGETQYF
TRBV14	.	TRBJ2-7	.	TGTGCCAGCAGCCAAGGTTGGGGGGAGTCCGACGAGCAGTACTTC	CASSQGWGESDEQYF
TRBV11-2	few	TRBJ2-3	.	TGTGCCAGCAGTTTACGGGATACGCAGTATTTT	CASSLRDTQYF
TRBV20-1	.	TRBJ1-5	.	TGCAGTGCTACACGGGACCCCGATCAGCCCCAGCATTTT	CSATRDPDQPQHF
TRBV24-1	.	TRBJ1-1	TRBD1	TGTGCCACCAGTCGGACAGGGTCGAACACTGAAGCTTTCTTT	CATSRTGSNTEAFF
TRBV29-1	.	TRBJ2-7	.	TGCAGCGTTTTATGCGAGCAGTACTTC	CSVLCEQYF
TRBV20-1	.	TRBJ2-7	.	TGCAGTGCCTCCCTAGCTGGAGGGCCTCGCGAGCAGTACTTC	CSASLAGGPREQYF
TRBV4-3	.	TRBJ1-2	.	TGCGCCAGCAGCAATAGGCCTACTAACTATGGCTACACCTTC	CASSNRPTNYGYTF
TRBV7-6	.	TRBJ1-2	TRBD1	TGTGCCAGCGCATTGGGACAGGACTCCGTCTATGGCTACACCTTC	CASALGQDSVYGYTF
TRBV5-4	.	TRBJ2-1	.	TGTGCCAGCAGCCGGGGGCAGGTAGTTGAGCAGTTCTTC	CASSRGQVVEQFF
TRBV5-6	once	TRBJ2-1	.	TGTGCCAGCTCTCTAGAACATTACAATGAGCAGTTCTTC	CASSLEHYNEQFF
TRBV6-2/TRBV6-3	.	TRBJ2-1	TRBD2	TGTGCCAGCAAAGTTCCGGGCGGGAGAGGTTCCAATGAGCAGTTCTTC	CASKVPGGRGSNEQFF